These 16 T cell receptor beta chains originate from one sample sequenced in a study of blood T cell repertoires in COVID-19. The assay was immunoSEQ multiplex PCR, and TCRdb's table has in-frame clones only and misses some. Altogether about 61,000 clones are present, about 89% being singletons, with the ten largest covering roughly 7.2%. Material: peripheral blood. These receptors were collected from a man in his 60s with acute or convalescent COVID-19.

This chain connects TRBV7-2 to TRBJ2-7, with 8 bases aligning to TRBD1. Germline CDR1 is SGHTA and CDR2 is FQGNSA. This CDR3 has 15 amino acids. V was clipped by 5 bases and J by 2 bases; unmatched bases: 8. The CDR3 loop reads CASSPRTGHTYEQYF. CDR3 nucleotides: TGTGCCAGCAGCCCCAGGACAGGGCACACCTACGAGCAGTACTTC.

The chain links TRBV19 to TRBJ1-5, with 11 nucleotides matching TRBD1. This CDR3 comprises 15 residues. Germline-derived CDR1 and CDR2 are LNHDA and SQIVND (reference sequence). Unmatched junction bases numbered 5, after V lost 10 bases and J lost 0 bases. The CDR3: CATGQGAYSNQPQHF. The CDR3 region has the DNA TGTGCCACCGGACAGGGGGCTTATAGCAATCAGCCCCAGCATTTT.

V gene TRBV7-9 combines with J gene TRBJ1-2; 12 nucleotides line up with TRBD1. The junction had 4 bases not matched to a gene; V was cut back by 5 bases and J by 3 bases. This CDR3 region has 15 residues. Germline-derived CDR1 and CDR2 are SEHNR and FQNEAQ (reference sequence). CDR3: CASSPGTGGDYGYTF. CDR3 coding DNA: TGTGCCAGCAGCCCCGGGACAGGGGGCGACTATGGCTACACCTTC.

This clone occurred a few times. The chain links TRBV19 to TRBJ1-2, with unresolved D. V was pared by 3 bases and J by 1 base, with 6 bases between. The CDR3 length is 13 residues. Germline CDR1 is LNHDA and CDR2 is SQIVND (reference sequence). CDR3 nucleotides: TGTGCCAGTAGTATGCGAGGTAACTATGGCTACACCTTC. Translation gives CASSMRGNYGYTF.

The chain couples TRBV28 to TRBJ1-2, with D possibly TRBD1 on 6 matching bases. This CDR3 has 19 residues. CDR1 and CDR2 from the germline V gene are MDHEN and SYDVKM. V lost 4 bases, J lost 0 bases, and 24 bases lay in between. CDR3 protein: CASSSPGGPSGHTNYGYTF. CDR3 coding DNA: TGTGCCAGCAGTTCCCCAGGCGGGCCCTCGGGACATACTAACTATGGCTACACCTTC.

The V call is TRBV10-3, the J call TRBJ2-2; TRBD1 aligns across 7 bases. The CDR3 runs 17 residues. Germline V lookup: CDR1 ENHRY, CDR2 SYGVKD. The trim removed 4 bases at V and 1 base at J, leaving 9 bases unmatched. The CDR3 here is CAISALQQGRNTGELFF. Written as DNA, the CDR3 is TGTGCCATCAGTGCCCTTCAACAGGGGAGGAACACCGGGGAGCTGTTTTTT.

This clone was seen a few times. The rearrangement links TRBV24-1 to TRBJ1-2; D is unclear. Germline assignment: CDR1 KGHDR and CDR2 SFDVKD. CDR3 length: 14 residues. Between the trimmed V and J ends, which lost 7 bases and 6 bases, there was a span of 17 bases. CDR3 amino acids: CATSAEDGIDGYTF. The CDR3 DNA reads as TGTGCCACCAGCGCCGAGGACGGGATCGATGGCTACACCTTC.

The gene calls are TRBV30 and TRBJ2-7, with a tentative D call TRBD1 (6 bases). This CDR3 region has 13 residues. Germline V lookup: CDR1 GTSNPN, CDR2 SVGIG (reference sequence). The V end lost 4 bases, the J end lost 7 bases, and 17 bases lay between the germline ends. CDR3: CAWNPMDSPEQYF. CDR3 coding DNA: TGTGCCTGGAACCCGATGGACAGTCCAGAGCAGTACTTC.

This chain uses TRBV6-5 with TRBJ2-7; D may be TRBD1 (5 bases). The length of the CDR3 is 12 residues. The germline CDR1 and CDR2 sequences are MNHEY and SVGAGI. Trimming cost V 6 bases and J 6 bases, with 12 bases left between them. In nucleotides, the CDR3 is TGTGCCAGCAGGCTGGGGCCGGGCGAGCAGTACTTC. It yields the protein CASRLGPGEQYF.

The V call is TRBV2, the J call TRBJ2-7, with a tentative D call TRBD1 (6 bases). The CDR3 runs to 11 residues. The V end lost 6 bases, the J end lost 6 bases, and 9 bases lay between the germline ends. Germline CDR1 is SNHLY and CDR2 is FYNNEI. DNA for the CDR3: TGTGCCAGCAGACAGGGAAGCGAGCAGTACTTC. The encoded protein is CASRQGSEQYF.

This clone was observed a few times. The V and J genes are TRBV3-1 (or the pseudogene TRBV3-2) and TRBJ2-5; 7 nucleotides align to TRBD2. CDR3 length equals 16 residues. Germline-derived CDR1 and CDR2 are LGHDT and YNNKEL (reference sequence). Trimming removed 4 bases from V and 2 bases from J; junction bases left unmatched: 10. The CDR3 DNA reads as TGTGCCAGCAGCCGAATCGGACTAGGCATACAAGAGACCCAGTACTTC. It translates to CASSRIGLGIQETQYF.

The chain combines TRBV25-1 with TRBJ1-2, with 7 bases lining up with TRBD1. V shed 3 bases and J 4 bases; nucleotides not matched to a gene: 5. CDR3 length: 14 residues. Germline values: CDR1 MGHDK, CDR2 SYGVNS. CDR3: CASSDPTGFYGYTF. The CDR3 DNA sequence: TGTGCCAGCAGTGATCCGACAGGGTTCTATGGCTACACCTTC.

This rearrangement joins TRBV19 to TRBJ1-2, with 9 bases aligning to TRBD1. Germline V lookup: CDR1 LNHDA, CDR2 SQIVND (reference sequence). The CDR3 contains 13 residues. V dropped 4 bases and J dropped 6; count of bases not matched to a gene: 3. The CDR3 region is CASSTWTGDGYTF. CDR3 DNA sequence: TGTGCCAGTAGTACCTGGACAGGGGATGGCTACACCTTC.

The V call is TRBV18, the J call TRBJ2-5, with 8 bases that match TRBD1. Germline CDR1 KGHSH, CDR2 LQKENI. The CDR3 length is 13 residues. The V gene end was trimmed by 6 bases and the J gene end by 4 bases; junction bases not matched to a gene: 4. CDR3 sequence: CASSGTGGETQYF. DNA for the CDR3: TGTGCCAGCTCTGGAACAGGGGGAGAGACCCAGTACTTC.

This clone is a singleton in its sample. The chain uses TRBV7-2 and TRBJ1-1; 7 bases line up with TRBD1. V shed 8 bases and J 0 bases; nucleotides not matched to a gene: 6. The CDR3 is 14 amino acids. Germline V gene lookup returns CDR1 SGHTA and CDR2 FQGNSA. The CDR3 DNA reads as TGTGCCAGCCGGGACAGTGAGATGAACACTGAAGCTTTCTTT. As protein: CASRDSEMNTEAFF.

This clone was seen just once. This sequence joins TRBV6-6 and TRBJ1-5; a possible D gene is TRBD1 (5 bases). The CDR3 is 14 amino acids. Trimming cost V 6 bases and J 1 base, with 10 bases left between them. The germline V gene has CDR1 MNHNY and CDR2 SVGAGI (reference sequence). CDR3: CASSLTASNQPQHF. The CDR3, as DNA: TGTGCCAGCAGCTTGACAGCGAGCAATCAGCCCCAGCATTTT.